This T cell receptor (beta chain) was sequenced for a study of blood T cell repertoires in COVID-19. At the level of the study: Sites in the United States, Italy and Spain provided acute and convalescent COVID-19 samples.

Germline CDR1 LNHDA, CDR2 SQIVND (reference sequence). CDR3 length: 14 residues. The V gene lost 7 bases and the J gene lost 0 bases, with 13 bases spanning the gap. Measured with immunoSEQ multiplex PCR; TCRdb has only the in-frame clones, and not every one. The sample shows 310,000 or so clones, about 84% of them seen only once. The sequence came from a woman in her forties or fifties with acute or convalescent COVID-19. The sample taken for sequencing was peripheral blood. J is TRBJ2-7 and V is TRBV19, with D possibly matching TRBD1 (5 bases). The CDR3 DNA follows: TGTGCCAGTACCCCAGGGTCCAGCTCCTACGAGCAGTACTTC. It encodes CASTPGSSSYEQYF.